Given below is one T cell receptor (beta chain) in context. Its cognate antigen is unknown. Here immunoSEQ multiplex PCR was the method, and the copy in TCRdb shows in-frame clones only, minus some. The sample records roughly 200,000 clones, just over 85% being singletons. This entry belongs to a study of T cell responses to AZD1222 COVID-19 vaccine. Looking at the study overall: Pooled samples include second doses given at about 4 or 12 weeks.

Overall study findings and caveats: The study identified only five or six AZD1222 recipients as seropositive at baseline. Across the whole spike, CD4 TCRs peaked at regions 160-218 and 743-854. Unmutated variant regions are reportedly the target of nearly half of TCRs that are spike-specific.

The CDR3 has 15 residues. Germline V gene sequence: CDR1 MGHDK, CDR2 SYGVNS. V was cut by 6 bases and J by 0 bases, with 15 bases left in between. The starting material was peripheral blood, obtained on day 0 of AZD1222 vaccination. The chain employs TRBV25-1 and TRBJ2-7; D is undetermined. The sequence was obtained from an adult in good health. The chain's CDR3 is CASSHRAGISYEQYF. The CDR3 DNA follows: TGTGCCAGCAGCCACCGAGCAGGCATCTCCTACGAGCAGTACTTC.